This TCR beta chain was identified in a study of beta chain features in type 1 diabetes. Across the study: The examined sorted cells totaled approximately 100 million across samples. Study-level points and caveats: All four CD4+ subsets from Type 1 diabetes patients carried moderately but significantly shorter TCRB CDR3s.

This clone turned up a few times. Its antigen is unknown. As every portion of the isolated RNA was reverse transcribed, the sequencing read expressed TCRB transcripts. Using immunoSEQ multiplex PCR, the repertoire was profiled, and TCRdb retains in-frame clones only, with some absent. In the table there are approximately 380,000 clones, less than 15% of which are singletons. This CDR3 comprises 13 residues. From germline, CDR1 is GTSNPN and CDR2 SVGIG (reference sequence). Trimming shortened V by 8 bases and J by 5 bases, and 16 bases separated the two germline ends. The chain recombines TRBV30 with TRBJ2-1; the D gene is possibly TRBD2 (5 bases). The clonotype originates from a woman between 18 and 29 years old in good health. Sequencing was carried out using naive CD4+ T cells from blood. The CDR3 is CAGGRYFDNEQFF. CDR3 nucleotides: TGTGCCGGAGGCCGGTATTTTGACAATGAGCAGTTCTTC.